The T cell receptor beta chain described here comes from a study of T cell responses to AZD1222 COVID-19 vaccine. Study as a whole: Pooling of second doses given at about 4 or about 12 weeks was done. Points from the study as a whole: Donors were mostly white British, more females; clonal diversity possibly underestimated. Repertoire collection took place solely once the T cell response had peaked. At baseline, seropositivity was found in only a handful of AZD1222 recipients.

A word on this clone: What it binds is not known.

Trimming took off 4 bases at V and 2 bases at J, with 15 bases between the two ends. Germline CDR1 is MNHEY and CDR2 is SVGAGI. This CDR3 has 15 residues. The method was immunoSEQ multiplex PCR; TCRdb's version includes in-frame clones alone and lacks a portion of them. The table includes about 70,000 clones, 85% detected once. The receptor was derived from an adult in good health. The rearrangement uses TRBV6-5 and TRBJ2-7; D possibly corresponds to TRBD1 (6 bases). This specimen was peripheral blood, taken on day 0 of AZD1222 vaccination. The CDR3 DNA is TGTGCCAGCAGTTTGGGACACCTCTCCCCCTACGAGCAGTACTTC. Its protein product is CASSLGHLSPYEQYF.